This TCR beta chain came from a study of CD8+CD57+ T cells in acquired aplastic anemia. For sequencing, patients were chosen who had shown expansion of CD8+CD57+ cells by flow cytometry. There were no patients without severe acquired aplastic anemia. Researchers report that bead enrichment of CD8+CD57+ cells delivered a mean 1.6 ug DNA. Genomic DNA constituted the template upon which TCR beta VDJ and CDR3 profiling was performed. TCRdb reanalysed the reads using MiXCR and keeps one entry per CDR3 protein. The data hold some 20,000 distinct CDR3 sequences, with around 40% observed a single time. Germline CDR1 is SNHLY and CDR2 is FYNNEI. This CDR3 is built from 14 residues. The ends were cut back, 0 bases at V and 5 bases at J, with 8 bases in the middle. About this clonotype: Its antigen is not identified.

Regarding the study as a whole: Patients and controls turned out to have 25 to 35 CD8+ CDR3 sequences in common. CD8+CD57+ cells in patients trailed total CD4+ and CD8+ pools in diversity.

This clonotype originated in a human donor with aplastic anemia. The chain joins TRBV2 to TRBJ2-1, with a weak D call TRBD1 (6 bases). The material sequenced was CD8+CD57+ T cells sorted from PBMCs. Subset denoted: bead-enriched CD8+CD57+ effector memory T cells from SAA patients. CDR3 DNA sequence: TGTGCCAGCAGTGAAGCGGGGACACACAATGAGCAGTTCTTC. Its protein is CASSEAGTHNEQFF.